This TCR beta chain comes out of a study of T cells in Graves' hyperthyroidism and ophthalmopathy. PBMCs were derived from 7.5 to 10 ml fresh peripheral blood. The CDR3 length is 13 residues. CDR1 and CDR2 (germline): LGHDT, YNNKEL (reference sequence). With 6 bases removed from V and 2 bases from J, the gap between germline ends came to 11 bases. RNA transcripts gave rise to amplified TCR beta CDR3 regions. Researchers ran a first-round RT-PCR on the TCR CDR3 using the HTBI primer set. Each CDR3 protein gets one entry after TCRdb re-called the multiplex PCR reads with MiXCR. The data contain around 340,000 distinct CDR3 sequences, approximately 15% of them singletons.

The receptor was derived from a woman aged 30 to 39 with Graves' hyperthyroidism. The V gene is TRBV3-1, the J gene TRBJ2-7; D is uncertain. The sample comprised blood. CDR3 in DNA: TGTGCCAGCAGTCACAGAGACCCCTACGAGCAGTACTTC. It codes for CASSHRDPYEQYF.